This TCR beta chain was obtained from a study of T cells after yellow fever vaccination. Making TCR cDNA involved 5'RACE template switching, which added UMIs and a universal primer site. TCRdb re-called the 5' RACE reads through MiXCR, storing one row per CDR3 protein. The sample records about 300,000 distinct CDR3 sequences, 8.5% to 10% being singletons. Study observations and caveats: Most clones from primary vaccination were detected again post-booster (just over 95% CD4, roughly 85% CD8).

This clonotype was detected ten times or more. Its antigen is not identified. This specimen was CD4+ T cells sorted from PBMCs, taken 5 days after the yellow fever booster vaccination. The receptor was derived from a man aged 18 to 35 who received the YFV17D yellow fever vaccine.

CDR3 loop: CASKAGGNNSPLHF. The CDR3 DNA is TGTGCCAGCAAGGCAGGGGGGAATAATTCACCCCTCCACTTT. This sequence joins TRBV2 and TRBJ1-6; 7 bases agree with TRBD1. V lost 7 bases, J lost 5 bases, and 5 bases stayed unmatched. This CDR3 contains 14 residues. The germline V gene encodes CDR1 SNHLY and CDR2 FYNNEI.